The sequence of this T cell receptor beta chain was determined in a study of T cells in Graves' hyperthyroidism and ophthalmopathy. Findings and caveats of the study: Also found in blood were most expanded thyroid clonotypes above 0.001.

Calling Graves' hyperthyroidism stable meant ophthalmopathy did not progress within 18 months. Diagnosis rested on symptoms, serum thyroxine and TRAb, thyroid ultrasound, and orbital computed tomography. In its sample, this clonotype was seen once. The antigen remains unidentified. RNA transcripts provided the source from which TCR beta CDR3 regions were amplified. HTBI primers drove first-round RT-PCR of the TCR CDR3. From the multiplex PCR reads, TCRdb called clonotypes with MiXCR, one entry per CDR3 protein. The top ten hold 42% of the sample, which has 90,000 to 120,000 distinct CDR3 sequences, about a sixth seen once. Material: blood. This receptor was identified in a woman aged 45 to 65 with Graves' hyperthyroidism.

CDR3 protein: CASRSQGISNQPQHF. CDR3 in DNA: TGTGCCAGCAGGTCACAGGGCATTAGCAATCAGCCCCAGCATTTT. The chain couples TRBV28 to TRBJ1-5, with D tentatively TRBD1 (6 bases). The CDR3 covers 15 residues. Trimming cost V 6 bases and J 0 bases, with 12 bases left between them. The germline gives CDR1 MDHEN, CDR2 SYDVKM.